Included here is one TCR beta chain sequence, with context. This sample is part of a study of early T cells in non-severe SARS-CoV-2 infection. The CDR3 spans 13 residues. V lost 5 bases to trimming and J lost 7 bases; unmatched junction nucleotides: 5. Germline V gene sequence: CDR1 SGHTA, CDR2 FQGTGA. TCRdb re-called the 5' RACE reads with MiXCR, one entry per CDR3 protein. The sample has more than 70,000 distinct CDR3 sequences; approximately 13% are singletons. The sequenced sample consisted of whole blood. The chain links TRBV7-3 to TRBJ2-1, with TRBD2 identical over 7 bases. This clonotype was sampled from an adult who was a healthcare worker with PCR-confirmed SARS-CoV-2 infection or an uninfected control (not recorded which). The CDR3: CASSASGVNEQFF. CDR3 sequence (DNA): TGTGCCAGCAGCGCAAGCGGGGTAAATGAGCAGTTCTTC. The variable domain in full, with the rest retrieved from reference TRBV7-3 and TRBJ2-1, is GAGVSQTPSNKVTEKGKYVELRCDPISGHTALYWYRQSLGQGPEFLIYFQGTGAADDSGLPNDRFFAVRPEGSVSTLKIQRTERGDSAVYLCASSASGVNEQFFGPGTRLTVL.